Each of the 3 T cell receptor beta chains below was sequenced from the same sample in a study of blood T cells in healthy people across ages. The second PCR ran about 6 to 12 cycles with a sample-barcoded 5' primer and J-beta primers. MiXCR, applied by TCRdb to the 5' RACE reads, yields one record per CDR3 protein. The table lists around 940,000 distinct CDR3 sequences, just over 50% of them singletons. The sequencing input was blood. All receptors derive from a woman aged 55-70 years in good health.

CDR3 DNA sequence: TGTGCCAGCAGCTTCGCGGCCGGGGGGGAGCAGTACTTC. It codes for CASSFAAGGEQYF. This chain joins TRBV11-3 and TRBJ2-7; 7 bases agree with TRBD2. The V segment lost 3 bases and the J segment 7 bases; nucleotides outside the gene matches: 6. CDR1 and CDR2 from the germline V gene are SGHNT and YENEEA. CDR3 length equals 13 residues.

The V and J genes are TRBV18 and TRBJ2-5; weak D call: TRBD2 (5 bases). The better agreement between TRBJ2-7 and the DNA end casts doubt on the J call. Germline V CDR1 and CDR2: KGHSH, LQKENI. The CDR3 loop spans 13 amino acids. The CDR3 sequence is CASSVAGEYEQYF. CDR3 bases: TGTGCCAGCTCCGTGGCCGGGGAGTACGAGCAGTACTTC.

This clonotype was detected many times. The chain uses TRBV5-6 and TRBJ2-3; D is uncertain. Germline-derived CDR1 and CDR2 are SGHDT and YYEEEE. V lost 1 base and J lost 0, with 12 bases in between. CDR3 length: 16 amino acids. This CDR3 is CASSLSLLRSTDTQYF. CDR3 bases: TGTGCCAGCAGCTTGTCTTTGTTGCGAAGCACAGATACGCAGTATTTT.